The present T cell receptor beta chain was sequenced within a study of blood T cells in healthy people across ages. This clonotype has a count of ten or more. Its antigen is as yet unknown. Regarding the study as a whole: CMV status of donors was not determined, possibly confounding expanded clonotype changes.

Trimming cost V 2 bases and J 4 bases, with 18 bases left between them. Germline CDR1 and CDR2: MDHEN and SYDVKM. There are 16 residues in the CDR3. It was with a sample-barcoded 5' primer and a J-beta primer mix that a second PCR of roughly 7 to 12 cycles was run. From the 5' RACE reads, TCRdb called clonotypes with MiXCR, one entry per CDR3 protein. Of just under 550,000 distinct CDR3 sequences listed, around 24% were seen once; the top ten hold approximately 10%. The same sample was also studied in work on T cells of mothers and their children. That source reports: It was related mother-child pairs that showed slightly higher overlap than unrelated pairs, without reaching significance.

This receptor was obtained from a boy between 10 and 17 years old in good health. This chain connects TRBV28 to TRBJ2-7, with D possibly TRBD1 on 5 matching bases. The specimen was blood. In DNA, the CDR3 is TGTGCCAGCAGTTTAGGGGCAGGGTTTTTTTCTTACGAGCAGTACTTC. It yields the protein CASSLGAGFFSYEQYF.